These 5 T cell receptor beta chains were sequenced from one sample in a study of identical twins. One entry per CDR3 protein results from TCRdb running MiXCR on the 5' RACE reads. This repertoire shows around 690,000 distinct CDR3 sequences, 21% found once; its top ten account for around 4.4%. The sample also formed part of further work on T cells expressing NK-cell markers.

The sequenced material came from PBMCs. All receptors derive from a woman aged 18-30 years in good health.

This clonotype has more than one count but fewer than ten. This chain uses TRBV4-1 with TRBJ1-4; D not certain. In germline, CDR1 is MGHRA, CDR2 YSYEKL. The V and J ends lost 1 base and 11 bases respectively, with 14 bases between them. The CDR3 loop spans 14 amino acids. The CDR3 here is CASSQVMETRKLFF. Here the CDR3 DNA reads TGCGCCAGCAGCCAAGTCATGGAAACGCGGAAACTGTTTTTT.

This rearrangement joins TRBV20-1 to TRBJ2-2, with D possibly TRBD1 on 5 matching bases. CDR3 length equals 15 residues. Germline CDR1 reads DFQATT; CDR2 reads SNEGSKA (reference sequence). Trimming removed 0 bases from V and 6 bases from J, with 14 bases in between. CDR3 nucleotide sequence: TGCAGTGCTAGAGATGCACAGGAGTTGGCCGGGGAGCTGTTTTTT. Its protein product is CSARDAQELAGELFF.

This clonotype was seen repeatedly, ten times or more. V and J are TRBV6-1 and TRBJ1-5; D ambiguous. Germline values: CDR1 MNHNS, CDR2 SASEGT. The CDR3 is 13 amino acids. Trimming shortened V by 6 bases and J by 3 bases, and 9 bases separated the two germline ends. For the CDR3, the DNA is TGTGCCAGCAGCCCGTCTAACAATCAGCCCCAGCATTTT. Its protein is CASSPSNNQPQHF.

This chain uses TRBV6-5 with TRBJ2-5; D gene uncertain. The V and J ends lost 7 bases and 5 bases respectively, with 8 bases between them. This CDR3 has 11 amino acids. Germline V gene lookup returns CDR1 MNHEY and CDR2 SVGAGI. CDR3 sequence (DNA): TGTGCCAGCACCGATGGGGAGACCCAGTACTTC. Translated: CASTDGETQYF.

This clonotype was found a few times. The chain has TRBV6-6 and TRBJ1-1; D gene uncertain. The CDR3 totals 12 residues. Trimming took 5 bases from V and 0 from J, leaving 4 bases between them. CDR1 is MNHNY and CDR2 is SVGAGI in the germline V gene (reference sequence). CDR3 nucleotide sequence: TGTGCCAGCAGTACGATGAACACTGAAGCTTTCTTT. This codes for CASSTMNTEAFF.